Presented here are 13 T cell receptor beta chains from one specimen sequenced in a study of T cell responses to AZD1222 COVID-19 vaccine. The method was immunoSEQ multiplex PCR; TCRdb's version includes in-frame clones alone and lacks a portion of them. Among approximately 130,000 clones, about 94% were seen once, and the ten largest hold about 0.91%. The sequencing here drew on peripheral blood, taken on day 0 of AZD1222 vaccination. The receptors were sampled from an adult in good health.

This chain links TRBV5-6 with TRBJ1-1; D remains unclear. Per the germline V gene, CDR1 is SGHDT and CDR2 is YYEEEE. The CDR3 contains 15 residues. V lost 0 bases, J lost 0 bases, and 9 bases lay in between. The CDR3 DNA sequence: TGTGCCAGCAGCTTGGTTACGATTCTGAACACTGAAGCTTTCTTT. Its translation: CASSLVTILNTEAFF.

This chain joins TRBV6-5 and TRBJ1-2; D is perhaps TRBD1 (6 bases). This CDR3 contains 15 residues. Trimming pared 2 bases from V and 4 bases from J, leaving 14 bases between. CDR1 is MNHEY, CDR2 SVGAGI, per germline. In DNA, the CDR3 is TGTGCCAGCAGTTACGTTCAGGGGCAAGGCTATGGCTACACCTTC. Its translation is CASSYVQGQGYGYTF.

Remarks on this clone: The sample holds other DNA sequences that translate to the same CDR3. This chain joins TRBV12-3 or TRBV12-4 and TRBJ1-2, with D perhaps TRBD1 (6 bases). The V end was cut by 5 bases, the J end by 2 bases, with 6 bases between. The CDR3 totals 12 residues. The CDR3 loop is CASSTGNYGYTF. The CDR3 DNA is TGTGCCAGCAGTACAGGGAACTATGGCTACACCTTC.

As DNA, the CDR3 is TGCGCCAGCAGTGGACAGTTTGCAACTAATGAAAAACTGTTTTTT. Translation: CASSGQFATNEKLFF. The chain links TRBV10-2 to TRBJ1-4; TRBD1 might be the D (5 bases). Germline V gives CDR1 WSHSY, CDR2 SAAADI. V shed 4 bases and J shed 0 bases, with 9 bases lying between them. This CDR3 has 15 residues.

The chain recombines TRBV7-2 with TRBJ2-3; D unresolved. The CDR3 extends over 17 amino acids. V was clipped by 0 bases and J by 3 bases, with 16 bases between them. Germline V gene data show CDR1 as SGHTA and CDR2 as FQGNSA. The CDR3 nucleotides are TGTGCCAGCAGCTTAGCGGTTTTGGTAGCCTGGACAGATACGCAGTATTTT. Residues: CASSLAVLVAWTDTQYF.

The CDR3 sequence is CASSPNRDRGYNEQFF. The CDR3 region has the DNA TGTGCCAGCTCACCAAACCGGGACAGGGGGTACAATGAGCAGTTCTTC. V and J are TRBV18 and TRBJ2-1; 11 bases map to TRBD1. The CDR3 is 16 residues long. CDR1 KGHSH and CDR2 LQKENI come from the germline V gene. The junction had 4 bases not matched to a gene; V was cut back by 2 bases and J by 4 bases.

This clone has only one observation. This sequence joins TRBV6-5 and TRBJ2-5; a weak D match, TRBD2 (6 bases). Trimming removed 0 bases from V and 7 bases from J, with 12 bases in between. The germline V gene has CDR1 MNHEY and CDR2 SVGAGI. The CDR3 contains 14 residues. In DNA form, the CDR3 reads TGTGCCAGCAGTTACTCGAACGGGGGTGGGACCCAGTACTTC. Translating gives CASSYSNGGGTQYF.

This chain uses TRBV6-5 with TRBJ1-2; D is unclear. The ends were cut back, 2 bases at V and 6 bases at J, with 13 bases in the middle. The CDR3 consists of 14 residues. Germline V gene data show CDR1 as MNHEY and CDR2 as SVGAGI. Written as DNA, the CDR3 is TGTGCCAGCAGTTACCGGGAAAGTATCGATGGCTACACCTTC. It translates to CASSYRESIDGYTF.

The chain links TRBV9 to TRBJ1-4; 7 bases map to TRBD1. Germline assignment: CDR1 SGDLS and CDR2 YYNGEE. J gave up 8 bases and V 4 bases, and 14 bases lay outside the gene matches. This CDR3 has 16 residues. The CDR3 loop is CASSPPTGRDGEKLFF. The CDR3 DNA is TGTGCCAGCAGCCCCCCGACAGGGCGGGATGGAGAAAAACTGTTTTTT.

The chain is built from TRBV11-2 and TRBJ1-1, with D maybe TRBD1 (5 bases). Trimming left V 4 bases short and J 0 bases short, with 12 bases between. The length of the CDR3 is 15 residues. CDR1 and CDR2 (germline): SGHAT, FQNNGV. The CDR3 nucleotides read TGTGCCAGCAGCTCTTGGGACCGAATGAACACTGAAGCTTTCTTT. This gives the protein CASSSWDRMNTEAFF.

CDR3 sequence reads: CASSVGELTGNTGELFF. CDR3 coding DNA: TGTGCCAGCAGCGTGGGGGAACTTACAGGGAACACCGGGGAGCTGTTTTTT. The chain employs TRBV5-8 and TRBJ2-2; D may be TRBD1 or TRBD2 (5 bases each). CDR1 is SGHTS and CDR2 is YDEGEE in the germline V gene. V lost 4 bases and J 1 base, leaving 17 bases between the germline ends. The CDR3 length is 17 residues.

The V and J genes are TRBV10-3 and TRBJ1-1; D is unresolved. The germline V and J ends were trimmed by 2 bases and 0 bases, with 7 bases remaining between them. The CDR3 has 14 residues. Germline V gene data show CDR1 as ENHRY and CDR2 as SYGVKD. Here the CDR3 DNA reads TGTGCCATCAGTGAGGGCACCATGAACACTGAAGCTTTCTTT. Translation gives CAISEGTMNTEAFF.

This clone turned up a few times. The rearrangement joins TRBV6-5 to TRBJ1-2; no reliable D call. Germline V lookup: CDR1 MNHEY, CDR2 SVGAGI. The germline V and J ends were trimmed by 8 bases and 4 bases, with 8 bases remaining between them. CDR3 length: 11 residues. The CDR3 sequence is CASGQSYGYTF. The CDR3 DNA sequence: TGTGCCAGCGGGCAGAGCTATGGCTACACCTTC.